Listed here is a single T cell receptor (beta chain). Its antigen is not identified. The sample comes from a study of OX40 agonist ivuxolimab in advanced cancers. Findings and limits, study-wide: Among the least clonally expanded were partial responders at 0.1-3.0 mg/kg.

The CDR3 is made up of 14 amino acids. The ends were cut back, 5 bases at V and 4 bases at J, with 14 bases in the middle. Germline CDR1 and CDR2: SGHTA and FQGNSA. Sequencing used immunoSEQ multiplex PCR; TCRdb keeps in-frame clones, though not all of them. The table includes 150,000 to 190,000 clones, 85% to 95% detected once. This chain uses TRBV7-2 with TRBJ1-1, with a weak D call TRBD1 (5 bases). The sample consisted of CD4+ or CD8+ T cells sorted from blood, taken in a trial of the OX40 agonist ivuxolimab. The clonotype originates from an adult with an advanced solid tumor such as melanoma, head and neck, liver or kidney cancer. The CDR3 spells CASSQVGGSTEAFF. CDR3 DNA: TGTGCCAGCAGCCAGGTGGGGGGTAGCACTGAAGCTTTCTTT. Combining the CDR3 with reference TRBV7-2 and TRBJ1-1 gives the whole variable domain GAGVSQSPSNKVTEKGKDVELRCDPISGHTALYWYRQSLGQGLEFLIYFQGNSAPDKSGLPSDRFSAERTGGSVSTLTIQRTQQEDSAVYLCASSQVGGSTEAFFGQGTRLTVV.